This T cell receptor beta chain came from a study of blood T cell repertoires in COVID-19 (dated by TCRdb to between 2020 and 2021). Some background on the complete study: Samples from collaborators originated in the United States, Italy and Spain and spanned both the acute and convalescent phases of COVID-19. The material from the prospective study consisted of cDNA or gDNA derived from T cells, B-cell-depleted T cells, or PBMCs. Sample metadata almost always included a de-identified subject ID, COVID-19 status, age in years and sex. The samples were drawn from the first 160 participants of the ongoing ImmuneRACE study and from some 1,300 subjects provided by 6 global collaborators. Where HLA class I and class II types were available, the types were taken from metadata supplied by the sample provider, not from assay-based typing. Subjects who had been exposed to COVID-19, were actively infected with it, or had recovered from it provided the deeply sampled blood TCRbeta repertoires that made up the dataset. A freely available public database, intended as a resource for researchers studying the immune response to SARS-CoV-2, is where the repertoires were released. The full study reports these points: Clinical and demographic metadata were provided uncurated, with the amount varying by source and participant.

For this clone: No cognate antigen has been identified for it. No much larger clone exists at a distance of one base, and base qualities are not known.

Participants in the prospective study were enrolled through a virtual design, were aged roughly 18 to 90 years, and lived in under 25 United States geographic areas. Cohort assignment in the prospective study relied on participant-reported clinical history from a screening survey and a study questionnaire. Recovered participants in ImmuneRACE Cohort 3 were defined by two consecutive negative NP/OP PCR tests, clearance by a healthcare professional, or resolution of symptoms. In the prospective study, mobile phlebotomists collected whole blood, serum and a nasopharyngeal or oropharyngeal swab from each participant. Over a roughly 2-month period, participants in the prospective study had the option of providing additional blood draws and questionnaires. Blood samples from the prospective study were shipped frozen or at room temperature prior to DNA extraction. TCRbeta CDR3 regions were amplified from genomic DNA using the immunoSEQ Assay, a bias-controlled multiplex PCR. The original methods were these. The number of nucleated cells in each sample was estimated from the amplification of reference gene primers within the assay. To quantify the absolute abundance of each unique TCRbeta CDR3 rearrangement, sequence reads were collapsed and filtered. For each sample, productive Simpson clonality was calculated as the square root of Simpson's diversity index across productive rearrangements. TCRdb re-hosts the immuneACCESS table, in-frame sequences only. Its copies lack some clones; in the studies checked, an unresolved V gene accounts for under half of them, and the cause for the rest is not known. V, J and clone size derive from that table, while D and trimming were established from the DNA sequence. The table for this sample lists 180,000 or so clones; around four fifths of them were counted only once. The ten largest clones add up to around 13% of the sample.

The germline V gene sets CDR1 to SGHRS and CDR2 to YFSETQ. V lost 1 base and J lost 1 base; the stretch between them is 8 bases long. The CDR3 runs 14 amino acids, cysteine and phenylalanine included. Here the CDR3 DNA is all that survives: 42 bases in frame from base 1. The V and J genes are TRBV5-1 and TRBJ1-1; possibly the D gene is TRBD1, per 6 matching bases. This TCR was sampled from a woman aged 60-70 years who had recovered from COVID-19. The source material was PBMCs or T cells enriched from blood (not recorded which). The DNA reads TGCGCCAGCAGCTTGACAGGGCGGAACACTGAAGCTTTCTTT. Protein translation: CASSLTGRNTEAFF.